These T cell receptor beta chains were read from a single sample in a study of radiotherapy plus CTLA-4 blockade in lung cancer. Only in-frame clones appear in the TCRdb table, and some are missing; sequencing was by immunoSEQ multiplex PCR. The sample contains some 60,000 clones, roughly 80% of which appear only once. The material was peripheral blood, obtained from a patient treated with radiotherapy plus ipilimumab. These receptors originate from a human donor with non-small cell lung cancer who had a complete response to radiotherapy plus ipilimumab. Each CDR3 is given with its conserved first and last residue. A D gene is named only where the DNA matches it firmly. Part of the rows lack a size; the others show once, few, many or a class for expanded clones.

CDR3nt: TGTGCCAGCACTACGGGAAACACCATATATTTT; CDR3aa: CASTTGNTIYF; abundance: -; d_gene: -; v_gene: TRBV6-1; j_gene: TRBJ1-3
CDR3nt: TGTGCCAGCTCACCACCCTCGGAGGGATACAATGAGCAGTTCTTC; CDR3aa: CASSPPSEGYNEQFF; abundance: -; d_gene: -; v_gene: TRBV18; j_gene: TRBJ2-1
CDR3nt: TGTGCCAATGGGGGGGGCTTCTACAATGAGCAGTTCTTC; CDR3aa: CANGGGFYNEQFF; abundance: -; d_gene: -; v_gene: TRBV19; j_gene: TRBJ2-1
CDR3nt: TGTGCCAGCAACTCGCGGCGCACTAATGAAAAACTGTTTTTT; CDR3aa: CASNSRRTNEKLFF; abundance: -; d_gene: -; v_gene: TRBV6-5; j_gene: TRBJ1-4
CDR3nt: TGTGCCGGCGGCGCTAGCGGGGGCCAAGAGACCCAGTACTTC; CDR3aa: CAGGASGGQETQYF; abundance: -; d_gene: TRBD2; v_gene: TRBV30; j_gene: TRBJ2-5
CDR3nt: TGTGCCAGTAGTATAGATGGGACTAGCGGGAATACAGATACGCAGTATTTT; CDR3aa: CASSIDGTSGNTDTQYF; abundance: -; d_gene: TRBD2; v_gene: TRBV19; j_gene: TRBJ2-3
CDR3nt: TGTGCCAGCAGCTTGGCGCTCACCACCCCTCAGAATGAGCAGTTCTTC; CDR3aa: CASSLALTTPQNEQFF; abundance: -; d_gene: -; v_gene: TRBV5-4; j_gene: TRBJ2-1
CDR3nt: TGCGCCAGCAGCCAATCCCGGGGGACAGGGACTGAAAAACTGCTTTTT; CDR3aa: CASSQSRGTGTEKLLF; abundance: -; d_gene: TRBD1; v_gene: TRBV4-1; j_gene: TRBJ1-4
CDR3nt: TGTGCCAGCAGCCCGGGGGAGGGGAGTACGTACTTC; CDR3aa: CASSPGEGSTYF; abundance: -; d_gene: TRBD2; v_gene: TRBV7-9; j_gene: TRBJ2-7
CDR3nt: TGCGCCAGCAGAATGGGACAGGGAGAGAACACCGGGGAGCTGTTTTTT; CDR3aa: CASRMGQGENTGELFF; abundance: -; d_gene: TRBD1; v_gene: TRBV10-1; j_gene: TRBJ2-2
CDR3nt: TGTGCCAGCAGCCCCAACCCGGACAGCTACGAGCAGTACTTC; CDR3aa: CASSPNPDSYEQYF; abundance: few; d_gene: -; v_gene: TRBV11-2; j_gene: TRBJ2-7
CDR3nt: TGTGCCAGTAGTGGAGGCAGGCCTAAAGGGGGTACGCAGTATTTT; CDR3aa: CASSGGRPKGGTQYF; abundance: -; d_gene: -; v_gene: TRBV19; j_gene: TRBJ2-3
CDR3nt: TGTGCCAGCAGCTTAGTTGGGCCCGGTAATTCACCCCTCCACTTT; CDR3aa: CASSLVGPGNSPLHF; abundance: -; d_gene: -; v_gene: TRBV11-2; j_gene: TRBJ1-6
CDR3nt: TGTGCCAGCAGCACAATGACAGGGGGCGACGAGACCCAGTACTTC; CDR3aa: CASSTMTGGDETQYF; abundance: once; d_gene: TRBD1; v_gene: TRBV5-4; j_gene: TRBJ2-5
CDR3nt: TGTGCCAGCAGCGTTAGTAGGAGGGATACGCAGTATTTT; CDR3aa: CASSVSRRDTQYF; abundance: -; d_gene: -; v_gene: TRBV9; j_gene: TRBJ2-3
CDR3nt: TGTGCCAGCAGCTTAGGTCGGAGGACGGATCCTAGTGAAAAACTGTTTTTT; CDR3aa: CASSLGRRTDPSEKLFF; abundance: few; d_gene: -; v_gene: TRBV11-2; j_gene: TRBJ1-4